The clone carrying this T cell receptor beta chain has only one observation. Its antigen is as yet unknown. This sample stems from a study of T cell repertoires in cytomegalovirus infection. The CDR3 is made up of 12 amino acids. In germline, CDR1 is MNHEY, CDR2 SVGAGI. Each CDR3 protein gets one entry after TCRdb re-called the reads with MiXCR. Of roughly 990,000 distinct CDR3 sequences in the sample, approximately 30% were seen once. This receptor was obtained from a human donor in good health (CMV status not recorded). Some clones in this sample may be carry-over from other donors' samples. V gene TRBV6-5 combines with J gene TRBJ2-2; perhaps TRBD1 as D (6 bases). The sample was cultured CD8+ T cells from PBMCs, taken from culture after CMV antigen stimulation. This CDR3 reads CVIQGVTGELFF. As DNA, the CDR3 is TGTGTCATACAGGGCGTCACCGGGGAGCTGTTTTTT.